The 27 T cell receptor beta chains below were found in one sample sequenced in a study of radiation and T cells in renal cell carcinoma. Measured with immunoSEQ multiplex PCR; TCRdb has only the in-frame clones, and not every one. Among some 72,000 clones listed, 82% were seen once. As for time point: blood 2 weeks post-SBRT. Described treatment: 15 Gy SBRT to primary tumor, nephrectomy 4 weeks later. The source was blood, collected from a patient whose treatment included radiotherapy and nephrectomy. The receptors here all came from a man between 60 and 75 years old with renal cell carcinoma.

The chain links TRBV18 to TRBJ2-2; 9 bases are a match to TRBD1. Germline V gene sequence: CDR1 KGHSH, CDR2 LQKENI. Germline trimming cut 7 bases from V and 3 bases from J; bases unmatched to any gene: 3. This CDR3 spans 14 amino acids. CDR3 bases: TGTGCCAGCTGGAGGACAGGGGACACCGGGGAGCTGTTTTTT. As protein: CASWRTGDTGELFF.

V and J are TRBV19 and TRBJ1-5; possible D gene TRBD1, 6 bases. The germline V gene encodes CDR1 LNHDA and CDR2 SQIVND (reference sequence). The CDR3 totals 13 residues. Trimming removed 8 bases at V and 0 bases at J, with 8 bases between. The CDR3: CASRTDSNQPQHF. The CDR3 bases are TGTGCCAGTCGGACAGATAGCAATCAGCCCCAGCATTTT. Full variable domain (missing parts from reference TRBV19 and TRBJ1-5): DGGITQSPKYLFRKEGQNVTLSCEQNLNHDAMYWYRQDPGQGLRLIYYSQIVNDFQKGDIAEGYSVSREKKESFPLTVTSAQKNPTAFYLCASRTDSNQPQHFGDGTRLSIL.

The chain is built from TRBV21-1 and TRBJ1-1; the table names TRBD1, a call not compared with the DNA. TRBV21-1 is described as a pseudogene. The CDR3 runs 16 residues. The CDR3 sequence is CASSKVQITMNTEAFF. The CDR3 DNA is TGTGCCAGCAGCAAGGTACAGATAACCATGAACACTGAAGCTTTCTTT.

The chain uses TRBV7-9 and TRBJ2-2; 10 nucleotides match TRBD2. V trimming: 3 bases; J trimming: 0 bases; junction bases outside the gene matches: 7. The CDR3 is 18 residues long. Germline CDR1 is SEHNR and CDR2 is FQNEAQ (reference sequence). In nucleotides, the CDR3 is TGTGCCAGCAGCTTCCGCGGACTAGCGGCTACGAACACCGGGGAGCTGTTTTTT. Amino acids: CASSFRGLAATNTGELFF.

The V call is TRBV5-1, the J call TRBJ2-7; D is unclear. The CDR3 totals 14 residues. Germline V gene lookup returns CDR1 SGHRS and CDR2 YFSETQ. Between the trimmed V and J ends, which lost 4 bases and 4 bases, there was a span of 15 bases. CDR3 nucleotides: TGCGCCAGCAGCCCCCTTCATCCTAATTACGAGCAGTACTTC. Its protein product is CASSPLHPNYEQYF.

The CDR3 loop reads CASSISQGRNEQFF. In nucleotides, the CDR3 is TGTGCCAGTAGTATCTCACAGGGGAGGAATGAGCAGTTCTTC. The chain links TRBV19 to TRBJ2-1; TRBD1 might be the D (7 bases). The germline gives CDR1 LNHDA, CDR2 SQIVND (reference sequence). Trimming shortened V by 3 bases and J by 7 bases, and 13 bases separated the two germline ends. The CDR3 consists of 14 residues. Variable domain in full (rest from reference TRBV19 and TRBJ2-1): DGGITQSPKYLFRKEGQNVTLSCEQNLNHDAMYWYRQDPGQGLRLIYYSQIVNDFQKGDIAEGYSVSREKKESFPLTVTSAQKNPTAFYLCASSISQGRNEQFFGPGTRLTVL.

The chain is built from TRBV27 and TRBJ2-7; no clear D gene. V was pared by 11 bases and J by 6 bases, with 8 bases between. This CDR3 contains 9 residues. CDR1 MNHEY and CDR2 SMNVEV come from the germline V gene (reference sequence). CDR3 in amino acids: CAVGFEQYF. CDR3 coding DNA: TGTGCCGTAGGTTTCGAGCAGTACTTC.

The chain couples TRBV10-2 to TRBJ2-2; TRBD1 agrees at 10 bases. J was trimmed by 3 bases and V by 3 bases; bases with no gene match: 4. The CDR3 loop spans 16 amino acids. The germline gives CDR1 WSHSY, CDR2 SAAADI. CDR3 nucleotide sequence: TGCGCCAGCAGTGAACCGGGACAGGGGTACACCGGGGAGCTGTTTTTT. As protein: CASSEPGQGYTGELFF.

V and J are TRBV27 and TRBJ2-7; TRBD1 is a possible D gene (6 bases). This CDR3 is built from 18 residues. Trimming took 5 bases from V and 2 from J, leaving 25 bases between them. Germline CDR1 MNHEY, CDR2 SMNVEV (reference sequence). The CDR3 sequence: CASSIKPVGPTGPYEQYF. The CDR3 nucleotides are TGTGCCAGCAGTATTAAACCCGTGGGACCGACAGGACCCTACGAGCAGTACTTC.

The V gene is TRBV21-1, the J gene TRBJ2-1; the tabulated D call, TRBD2, remains unverified against the DNA. TRBV21-1 is tagged as a pseudogene. This CDR3 has 15 residues. The CDR3 region is CASSKVLAGGCEQFF. Here the CDR3 DNA reads TGTGCCAGCAGCAAAGTCCTAGCGGGAGGTTGTGAGCAGTTCTTC.

V usage is TRBV21-1 and J usage is TRBJ2-7; the tabulated D call, TRBD2, remains unverified against the DNA. TRBV21-1 is noted as a pseudogene. This CDR3 contains 16 residues. The CDR3 here is CASSAPTSGSPYEQYF. As DNA, the CDR3 is TGTGCCAGCAGCGCCCCGACTAGCGGGAGTCCCTACGAGCAGTACTTC.

This rearrangement joins TRBV6-4 to TRBJ2-5; D may be TRBD1 (6 bases). Germline CDR1 is MRHNA and CDR2 is SNTAGT. The CDR3 length is 14 residues. V lost 2 bases and J 2 bases, leaving 9 bases between the germline ends. CDR3 residues: CASSDGGGQETQYF. The CDR3 DNA sequence: TGTGCCAGCAGTGACGGGGGCGGTCAAGAGACCCAGTACTTC.

The chain uses TRBV11-2 and TRBJ2-7, with D perhaps TRBD2 (5 bases). This CDR3 is built from 17 residues. The V and J ends lost 1 base and 6 bases respectively, with 22 bases between them. Germline V lookup: CDR1 SGHAT, CDR2 FQNNGV. The CDR3 DNA is TGTGCCAGCAGCTTAGCCGGCGTTCTAGTATTGGCGGGCGAGCAGTACTTC. Translation gives CASSLAGVLVLAGEQYF.

V and J are TRBV29-1 and TRBJ1-1; TRBD1 matches 8 bases. CDR3 length: 14 amino acids. V shed 4 bases and J 0 bases; nucleotides not matched to a gene: 4. CDR1 and CDR2 from the germline V gene are SQVTM and ANQGSEA. In DNA, the CDR3 is TGCAGCGTTGGTCTCAGGGGGCTGAACACTGAAGCTTTCTTT. Protein: CSVGLRGLNTEAFF.

The V call is TRBV5-1, the J call TRBJ1-4; D unclear. Germline lookup yields CDR1 SGHRS and CDR2 YFSETQ. CDR3 length: 15 residues. V was clipped by 5 bases and J by 1 base, with 12 bases between them. The CDR3 region is CASSFNRVTNEKLFF. The CDR3 coding sequence is TGCGCCAGCAGTTTCAACCGGGTAACTAATGAAAAACTGTTTTTT.

V usage is TRBV19 and J usage is TRBJ2-1; TRBD1 is a possible D gene (6 bases). Trimming shortened V by 2 bases and J by 8 bases, and 16 bases separated the two germline ends. This CDR3 is built from 15 residues. Germline V lookup: CDR1 LNHDA, CDR2 SQIVND (reference sequence). The CDR3 DNA reads as TGTGCCAGTAGTATACAGGGGCCCCGGGGAGATGAGCAGTTCTTC. Its translation: CASSIQGPRGDEQFF.

This chain uses TRBV14 with TRBJ1-6, with 9 nucleotides matching TRBD1. The CDR3 is 21 amino acids. After removal of 1 base from V and 2 bases from J, the junction contained 15 bases not matched to a gene. From germline, CDR1 is SGHDN and CDR2 FVKESK. The chain's CDR3 is CASSQGYGRDRVNPYNSPLHF. In DNA, the CDR3 is TGTGCCAGCAGCCAAGGGTACGGCCGGGACAGGGTGAATCCCTATAATTCACCCCTCCACTTT. Variable domain in full (rest from reference TRBV14 and TRBJ1-6): EAGVTQFPSHSVIEKGQTVTLRCDPISGHDNLYWYRRVMGKEIKFLLHFVKESKQDESGMPNNRFLAERTGGTYSTLKVQPAELEDSGVYFCASSQGYGRDRVNPYNSPLHFGNGTRLTVT.

The chain links TRBV29-1 to TRBJ2-7; unclear D gene. There are 11 residues in the CDR3. The germline V gene has CDR1 SQVTM and CDR2 ANQGSEA. V gave up 8 bases and J gave up 11 bases, with 19 bases separating them. Here the CDR3 DNA reads TGCAGCTCCGCGGTGGGGAAGGTGGAGTACTTC. Translated, it gives CSSAVGKVEYF.

This chain connects TRBV2 to TRBJ1-2, with 7 bases matching TRBD1. V shed 4 bases and J 3 bases; nucleotides not matched to a gene: 5. This CDR3 has 14 residues. CDR1 and CDR2 (germline): SNHLY, FYNNEI. The CDR3 DNA follows: TGTGCCAGCAGTGCCGGGACAGCCTACTATGGCTACACCTTC. Encoded protein: CASSAGTAYYGYTF.

V and J are TRBV27 and TRBJ1-5, with D hard to call. V lost 2 bases and J lost 5, with 13 bases in between. Germline V gives CDR1 MNHEY, CDR2 SMNVEV (reference sequence). The CDR3 is made up of 15 amino acids. The chain's CDR3 is CASSLNGQAYQPQHF. In nucleotides, the CDR3 is TGTGCCAGCAGTTTAAACGGGCAGGCCTATCAGCCCCAGCATTTT.

As DNA, the CDR3 is TGTGCCAGTAGTACTTCCGGGACAGGGCTCTACGAGCAGTACTTC. As protein: CASSTSGTGLYEQYF. V and J are TRBV19 and TRBJ2-7; the match to TRBD1 covers 9 bases. The CDR3 totals 15 residues. V gave up 4 bases and J gave up 3 bases; unmatched junction bases: 7. The germline V gene has CDR1 LNHDA and CDR2 SQIVND (reference sequence).

This clone occurred once. The genes are TRBV7-9 and TRBJ2-7; 12 bases match TRBD2. The CDR3 loop spans 17 amino acids. CDR1 is SEHNR, CDR2 FQNEAQ, per germline (reference sequence). J gave up 2 bases and V 6 bases, and 11 bases lay outside the gene matches. CDR3 sequence reads: CASSLTSGGPLTYEQYF. CDR3 nucleotides: TGTGCCAGCAGTTTGACTAGCGGGGGCCCACTCACCTACGAGCAGTACTTC.

The gene calls are TRBV12-5 and TRBJ2-5; 9 bases are a match to TRBD1. The germline CDR1 and CDR2 sequences are LGHNT and FRNRAP. The CDR3 runs 16 residues. J lost 1 base, V lost 3 bases, and 6 bases had no gene match. The CDR3 DNA reads as TGTGCTAGTGGTTTACGACAGGGGGATTCCCAAGAGACCCAGTACTTC. It yields the protein CASGLRQGDSQETQYF. Drawing the rest from reference TRBV12-5 and TRBJ2-5, the complete variable domain is DARVTQTPRHKVTEMGQEVTMRCQPILGHNTVFWYRQTMMQGLELLAYFRNRAPLDDSGMPKDRFSAEMPDATLATLKIQPSEPRDSAVYFCASGLRQGDSQETQYFGPGTRLLVL.

The J gene is TRBJ2-3, the V gene TRBV7-9, with TRBD2 matching over 12 bases. This CDR3 has 18 residues. The V segment lost 3 bases and the J segment 2 bases; nucleotides outside the gene matches: 9. Germline values: CDR1 SEHNR, CDR2 FQNEAQ (reference sequence). The CDR3 coding sequence is TGTGCCAGCAGCTTTCCGAGGACTAGCGGGACTAACACAGATACGCAGTATTTT. Amino acids: CASSFPRTSGTNTDTQYF.

The sample holds a few counts of this clone. This chain uses TRBV7-9 with TRBJ2-3, with 9 positions matching TRBD1. V shed 7 bases and J 7 bases; nucleotides not matched to a gene: 15. CDR1 is SEHNR and CDR2 is FQNEAQ in the germline V gene (reference sequence). The CDR3 loop spans 16 amino acids. The CDR3 reads CASNPPGQGATNTQYF. CDR3 sequence (DNA): TGTGCCAGCAACCCCCCGGGACAGGGCGCAACTAATACGCAGTATTTT.

The chain joins TRBV5-4 to TRBJ2-4; 8 nucleotides match TRBD1. Germline loops: CDR1 SGHNT, CDR2 YYREEE (reference sequence). V lost 4 bases to trimming and J lost 8 bases; unmatched junction nucleotides: 11. This CDR3 comprises 15 residues. The CDR3 region is CASSLRQGLVDIQYF. The CDR3 DNA sequence: TGTGCCAGCAGCCTCCGACAGGGGTTGGTGGACATTCAGTACTTC.

This chain uses TRBV28 with TRBJ2-1, with TRBD2 identical over 10 bases. CDR1 is MDHEN and CDR2 is SYDVKM in the germline V gene. Losses at the gene ends were 4 bases for V and 1 base for J; bases not matched to a gene: 13. The CDR3 runs to 19 residues. For the CDR3, the DNA is TGTGCCAGCAGTTCCCTCAGGGTGGCTAGCGGGAGTTCCTACAATGAGCAGTTCTTC. Protein: CASSSLRVASGSSYNEQFF.